Listed here are 30 T cell receptor beta chains from one sample, sequenced in a study of T-cell reconstitution after alpha-beta-depleted transplantation in children (dated by TCRdb to the mid-2010s). The library was made by PCR. TCRdb shows the sequencer as Illumina HiSeq 2500. Molecular barcoding was employed in the preparation of TCR libraries, with unique molecular identifiers being used to normalize TCRbeta repertoire quantification. TCRdb reworked the public reads: Q25 trimming with fastp, MiXCR clone assembly, productive beta chains retained. Rows with a matching CDR3 protein are joined into one entry that keeps the most common DNA and genes. For this sample the table gives under 850,000 distinct CDR3 sequences, of which over 10% were detected only once. The ten largest clones take up approximately 0.8% of the sample. Per the publication, the treatment or condition label means: allogeneic hematopoietic cell transplantation with graft depleted of TCRalphabeta T cells and CD19 B cells.

The sample consisted of PBMCs, taken before TCRalphabeta/CD19-depleted stem cell transplant. Receptors originate from a girl aged 2 to 10 with congenital amegakaryocytic thrombocytopenia, due to receive a stem cell transplant.

This chain joins TRBV2 and TRBJ2-7; tentatively, D is TRBD2 (6 bases). The CDR3 runs to 14 residues. Per the germline V gene, CDR1 is SNHLY and CDR2 is FYNNEI. Trimming shortened V by 9 bases and J by 7 bases, and 22 bases separated the two germline ends. The CDR3, as DNA: TGTGCCAGATCGACGGGTGCTCGGGCGGGGGAGCAGTACTTC. This codes for CARSTGARAGEQYF.

In its sample, this clonotype was seen a few times. The chain combines TRBV5-1 with TRBJ2-7; 11 bases map to TRBD2. The trim removed 4 bases at V and 9 bases at J, leaving 27 bases unmatched. Germline loops: CDR1 SGHRS, CDR2 YFSETQ. The CDR3 is 20 residues long. The CDR3 DNA sequence: TGCGCCAGCAGCCCGAGTTCGGGAGCCGGGACTAGCGGTTCTCGGGAGCGGCAGTACTTC. This codes for CASSPSSGAGTSGSRERQYF.

Many counts were recorded for this clonotype. The chain has TRBV20-1 and TRBJ2-2; D is perhaps TRBD1 (6 bases). Trimming took off 6 bases at V and 1 base at J, with 12 bases between the two ends. This CDR3 has 14 amino acids. CDR1 and CDR2 from the germline V gene are DFQATT and SNEGSKA (reference sequence). The CDR3 reads CSATTGKNTGELFF. The CDR3 DNA follows: TGCAGTGCAACGACAGGAAAGAACACCGGGGAGCTGTTTTTT.

The chain combines TRBV7-2 with TRBJ1-2, with D tentatively TRBD1 (5 bases). The CDR3 has 15 amino acids. Trimming stripped 1 base from V and 5 bases from J, with 14 bases between. Germline CDR1 is SGHTA and CDR2 is FQGNSA. CDR3 residues: CASSLGLGVQYGYTF. CDR3 DNA: TGTGCCAGCAGCTTAGGCCTGGGGGTTCAATATGGCTACACCTTC.

This sequence joins TRBV6-5 and TRBJ2-2; 7 bases agree with TRBD1. Germline CDR1 and CDR2: MNHEY and SVGAGI. V lost 0 bases and J lost 5; bases outside the gene matches: 6. The CDR3 has 16 amino acids. In DNA form, the CDR3 reads TGTGCCAGCAGTTACTCTCGCAGGGGGTGGACCGGGGAGCTGTTTTTT. Its translation is CASSYSRRGWTGELFF.

This clonotype was seen only a few times. The chain carries TRBV20-1 and TRBJ2-5; 8 bases are a match to TRBD2. With V trimmed by 0 bases and J by 2 bases, 8 bases remained unmatched. Germline-derived CDR1 and CDR2 are DFQATT and SNEGSKA (reference sequence). The CDR3 is made up of 16 amino acids. As DNA, the CDR3 is TGCAGTGCTAGAGATCCCCCGGGAGGGCCACAAGAGACCCAGTACTTC. As protein: CSARDPPGGPQETQYF.

In regard to this clonotype: A much larger clone lies one base from this, so it may be a read error. Since no conserved phenylalanine or tryptophan closes the CDR3, a read error is the likely cause. V and J are TRBV10-3 and TRBJ2-7; D not resolved. The CDR3 totals 13 residues. Germline V gives CDR1 ENHRY, CDR2 SYGVKD. Trimming left V 0 bases short and J 3 bases short, with 6 bases between. The CDR3 DNA is TGTGCCATCAGTGAGTCCCTGAGCTACGAGCAGTACTAC. This encodes CAISESLSYEQYY.

The chain links TRBV12-3 or TRBV12-4 to TRBJ2-1; 14 bases map to TRBD2. This CDR3 comprises 14 residues. V shed 6 bases, J shed 9 bases, and the junction held 4 bases outside the gene matches. The CDR3 DNA reads as TGTGCCAGCAGCCCGGGACTAGCGGGAGCTGAGCAGTTCTTC. Protein product: CASSPGLAGAEQFF.

This clonotype was counted at least ten times. The chain combines TRBV9 with TRBJ2-4; 7 bases map to TRBD2. The CDR3 runs to 15 residues. Germline CDR1 and CDR2: SGDLS and YYNGEE. J gave up 6 bases and V 4 bases, and 10 bases lay outside the gene matches. CDR3 region: CASSPSRASGNIQYF. CDR3 DNA sequence: TGTGCCAGCAGCCCGAGTCGGGCTAGCGGAAACATTCAGTACTTC.

This clonotype was picked up many times. V and J are TRBV6-8 and TRBJ2-7; tentative D call: TRBD1 (5 bases). Germline CDR1 MNHGY, CDR2 SAAAGT. V was cut by 0 bases and J by 2 bases, with 8 bases left in between. CDR3 length equals 14 residues. The CDR3 spells CASSYSTGTYEQYF. DNA for the CDR3: TGTGCCAGCAGTTACTCTACAGGAACCTACGAGCAGTACTTC.

The V gene is TRBV20-1, the J gene TRBJ2-5, with TRBD2 identical over 11 bases. The CDR3 loop spans 16 amino acids. Germline V gene sequence: CDR1 DFQATT, CDR2 SNEGSKA (reference sequence). With 2 bases clipped from V and 3 bases from J, the junction kept 8 bases outside the gene matches. In DNA, the CDR3 is TGCAGTGCTAGACGAGGTAGCGGGAGGGCCGAAGAGACCCAGTACTTC. Its protein is CSARRGSGRAEETQYF.

This clonotype was observed a few times. This rearrangement joins TRBV7-9 to TRBJ2-3; 9 nucleotides line up with TRBD2. Germline V gives CDR1 SEHNR, CDR2 FQNEAQ (reference sequence). The junction had 2 bases not matched to a gene; V was cut back by 4 bases and J by 0 bases. There are 15 residues in the CDR3. The chain's CDR3 is CASSWGTSSTDTQYF. The DNA of the CDR3 is TGTGCCAGCAGCTGGGGGACTAGCAGCACAGATACGCAGTATTTT.

The chain is built from TRBV12-3 or TRBV12-4 and TRBJ2-5; D might be TRBD1 (5 bases). The CDR3 sequence is 15 residues long. Trimming took 3 bases from V and 5 from J, leaving 16 bases between them. The CDR3 here is CASSFSSQGLETQYF. The CDR3 DNA reads as TGTGCCAGCAGTTTTAGTTCCCAGGGTCTGGAGACCCAGTACTTC.

This clonotype has ten or more counts. The V and J genes are TRBV5-1 and TRBJ2-1; 8 bases line up with TRBD2. This CDR3 is built from 18 residues. Germline V gene sequence: CDR1 SGHRS, CDR2 YFSETQ. V was pared by 1 base and J by 1 base, with 10 bases of the junction left unmatched. The CDR3 sequence: CASSLLVASGPSYNEQFF. For the CDR3, the DNA is TGCGCCAGCAGCTTGTTAGTGGCTAGCGGGCCTTCCTACAATGAGCAGTTCTTC.

The chain has TRBV15 and TRBJ2-3, with TRBD2 matching over 8 bases. The CDR3 consists of 13 residues. The V gene end was trimmed by 6 bases and the J gene end by 2 bases; junction bases not matched to a gene: 1. Germline CDR1 and CDR2: LNHNV and YYDKDF (reference sequence). The CDR3 protein is CATRLADTDTQYF. CDR3 DNA sequence: TGTGCCACCAGACTAGCGGACACAGATACGCAGTATTTT.

This clonotype was seen many times. The chain is built from TRBV20-1 and TRBJ1-5; 9 positions agree with TRBD1. CDR1 and CDR2 from the germline V gene are DFQATT and SNEGSKA (reference sequence). This CDR3 comprises 16 residues. With V trimmed by 0 bases and J by 2 bases, 5 bases remained unmatched. CDR3 sequence: CSARDPRTGGNQPQHF. The CDR3 coding sequence is TGCAGTGCTAGAGACCCCAGGACAGGGGGCAATCAGCCCCAGCATTTT.

This clonotype was seen ten or more times. The genes are TRBV28 and TRBJ2-1; D may be TRBD1 or TRBD2 (5 bases each). The CDR3 runs 17 residues. The germline gives CDR1 MDHEN, CDR2 SYDVKM. Deletions cut 5 bases from V and 0 bases from J, with 17 bases between. CDR3 DNA sequence: TGTGCCAGCAGTCTGCCGTTGCCGGGGCCCTCCTACAATGAGCAGTTCTTC. Encoded protein: CASSLPLPGPSYNEQFF. Supplemented by reference TRBV28 and TRBJ2-1, the full variable domain reads DVKVTQSSRYLVKRTGEKVFLECVQDMDHENMFWYRQDPGLGLRLIYFSYDVKMKEKGDIPEGYSVSREKKERFSLILESASTNQTSMYLCASSLPLPGPSYNEQFFGPGTRLTVL.

The genes are TRBV10-2 and TRBJ1-1; D remains ambiguous. This CDR3 contains 13 residues. Trimming stripped 6 bases from V and 1 base from J, with 9 bases between. Germline V gene sequence: CDR1 WSHSY, CDR2 SAAADI. The CDR3 loop reads CASRIRRNTEAFF. The CDR3 DNA sequence: TGCGCCAGCAGAATAAGGCGGAACACTGAAGCTTTCTTT.

This clonotype was detected many times. The chain has TRBV4-1 and TRBJ1-1; no definite D call. There are 15 residues in the CDR3. Trimming removed 4 bases at V and 0 bases at J, with 12 bases between. In germline, CDR1 is MGHRA, CDR2 YSYEKL. The CDR3 DNA reads as TGCGCCAGCAGCCCCTCGGCAGTCCTGAACACTGAAGCTTTCTTT. Its protein product is CASSPSAVLNTEAFF.

This clonotype was counted at least ten times. This rearrangement joins TRBV7-2 to TRBJ2-3, with 7 bases matching TRBD2. The germline gives CDR1 SGHTA, CDR2 FQGNSA. The CDR3 sequence is 14 residues long. After removal of 7 bases from V and 9 bases from J, the junction contained 13 bases not matched to a gene. In nucleotides, the CDR3 is TGTGCCAGCAAAGCGGGACTATCACATCCCACGCAGTATTTT. It yields the protein CASKAGLSHPTQYF.

This clonotype has a handful of counts. The genes are TRBV29-1 and TRBJ2-2; a weak D match, TRBD2 (6 bases). Germline V gene sequence: CDR1 SQVTM, CDR2 ANQGSEA. Deletions cut 4 bases from V and 6 bases from J, with 18 bases between. The CDR3 runs 15 residues. The CDR3 spells CSVVSPPGRPGELFF. The CDR3 coding sequence is TGCAGCGTTGTTTCACCCCCAGGGAGGCCCGGGGAGCTGTTTTTT.

This chain joins TRBV5-1 and TRBJ2-5; unclear D gene. The CDR3 totals 15 residues. Deletions cut 2 bases from V and 5 bases from J, with 16 bases between. Germline values: CDR1 SGHRS, CDR2 YFSETQ. CDR3 bases: TGCGCCAGCAGCTTTACCCACAACCAGCAGGAGACCCAGTACTTC. This translates into CASSFTHNQQETQYF.

In this sample, this clonotype turned up many times. This chain connects TRBV29-1 to TRBJ2-5; 10 nucleotides match TRBD1. Germline lookup yields CDR1 SQVTM and CDR2 ANQGSEA. V shed 5 bases, J shed 0 bases, and the junction held 3 bases outside the gene matches. This CDR3 has 14 amino acids. The chain's CDR3 is CSVFGTGDQETQYF. The CDR3 nucleotides read TGCAGCGTTTTTGGGACAGGGGACCAAGAGACCCAGTACTTC.

This clonotype appeared a few times. The rearrangement joins TRBV20-1 to TRBJ2-7; D tentatively reads TRBD1 or TRBD2 (6 bases each). V lost 7 bases, J lost 3 bases, and 13 bases lay in between. The CDR3 is 12 residues long. Germline loops: CDR1 DFQATT, CDR2 SNEGSKA (reference sequence). The CDR3 protein is CSGGRDVYEQYF. Written as DNA, the CDR3 is TGCAGTGGGGGGCGGGATGTCTACGAGCAGTACTTC.

This clonotype has ten or more counts. This chain uses TRBV28 with TRBJ2-7; D gene unclear. This CDR3 has 14 amino acids. Germline V gene lookup returns CDR1 MDHEN and CDR2 SYDVKM. V shed 2 bases and J shed 6 bases, with 14 bases lying between them. This CDR3 reads CASSLGQPLGEQYF. The CDR3 nucleotides read TGTGCCAGCAGTTTAGGCCAGCCTTTGGGCGAGCAGTACTTC.

This clonotype was detected ten times or more. This rearrangement joins TRBV12-3 or TRBV12-4 to TRBJ2-5, with 7 bases that match TRBD2. After removal of 6 bases from V and 3 bases from J, the junction contained 1 base not matched to a gene. CDR3 length: 12 amino acids. Here the CDR3 DNA reads TGTGCCAGCAGGGGGACTAAAGAGACCCAGTACTTC. Protein: CASRGTKETQYF.

Here the CDR3 DNA reads TGTGCCAGTAGCGGACAGCATTATGGCTACACCTTC. It codes for CASSGQHYGYTF. The chain employs TRBV19 and TRBJ1-2; maybe TRBD1 (6 bases). The V gene lost 6 bases and the J gene lost 5 bases, with 10 bases spanning the gap. CDR1 and CDR2 (germline): LNHDA, SQIVND (reference sequence). The CDR3 consists of 12 residues.

This clonotype was picked up many times. CDR3 protein: CSARDSGDRGSDTQYF. Here the CDR3 DNA reads TGCAGTGCTAGAGATTCCGGGGACAGGGGAAGCGATACGCAGTATTTT. V is TRBV20-1 and J is TRBJ2-3; 10 nucleotides match TRBD1. With V trimmed by 0 bases and J by 6 bases, 9 bases remained unmatched. Germline loops: CDR1 DFQATT, CDR2 SNEGSKA (reference sequence). The CDR3 extends over 16 amino acids.

The table lists this clonotype with many counts. CDR3 nucleotide sequence: TGTGCCAGCGGAGCGGCCTCCTACAATGAGCAGTTCTTC. This gives the protein CASGAASYNEQFF. The rearrangement joins TRBV12-3 or TRBV12-4 to TRBJ2-1, with D perhaps matching TRBD2 (5 bases). CDR3 length equals 13 residues. V lost 8 bases and J lost 0, with 8 bases in between.

This clonotype was counted many times. This sequence joins TRBV20-1 and TRBJ2-3, with 12 bases aligning to TRBD2. This CDR3 has 17 residues. Trimming at V came to 2 bases and at J to 6 bases, leaving 12 bases not matched to a gene. Germline CDR1 is DFQATT and CDR2 is SNEGSKA (reference sequence). The CDR3 nucleotides read TGCAGTGCTAGAATCTCGCGGACTAGCGGGACGTTGGATACGCAGTATTTT. As protein: CSARISRTSGTLDTQYF.